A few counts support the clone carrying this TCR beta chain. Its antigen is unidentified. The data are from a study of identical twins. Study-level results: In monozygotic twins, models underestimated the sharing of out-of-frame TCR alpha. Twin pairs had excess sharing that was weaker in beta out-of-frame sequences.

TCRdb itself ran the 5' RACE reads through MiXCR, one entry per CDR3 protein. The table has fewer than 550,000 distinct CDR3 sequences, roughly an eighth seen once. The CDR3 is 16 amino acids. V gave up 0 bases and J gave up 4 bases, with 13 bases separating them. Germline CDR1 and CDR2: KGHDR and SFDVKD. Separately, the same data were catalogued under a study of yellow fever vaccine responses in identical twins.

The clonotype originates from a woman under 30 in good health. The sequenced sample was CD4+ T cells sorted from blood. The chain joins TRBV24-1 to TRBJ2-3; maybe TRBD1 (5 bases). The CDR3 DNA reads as TGTGCCACCAGTGATTTGCATGACAGCCGACCAGATACGCAGTATTTT. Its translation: CATSDLHDSRPDTQYF.